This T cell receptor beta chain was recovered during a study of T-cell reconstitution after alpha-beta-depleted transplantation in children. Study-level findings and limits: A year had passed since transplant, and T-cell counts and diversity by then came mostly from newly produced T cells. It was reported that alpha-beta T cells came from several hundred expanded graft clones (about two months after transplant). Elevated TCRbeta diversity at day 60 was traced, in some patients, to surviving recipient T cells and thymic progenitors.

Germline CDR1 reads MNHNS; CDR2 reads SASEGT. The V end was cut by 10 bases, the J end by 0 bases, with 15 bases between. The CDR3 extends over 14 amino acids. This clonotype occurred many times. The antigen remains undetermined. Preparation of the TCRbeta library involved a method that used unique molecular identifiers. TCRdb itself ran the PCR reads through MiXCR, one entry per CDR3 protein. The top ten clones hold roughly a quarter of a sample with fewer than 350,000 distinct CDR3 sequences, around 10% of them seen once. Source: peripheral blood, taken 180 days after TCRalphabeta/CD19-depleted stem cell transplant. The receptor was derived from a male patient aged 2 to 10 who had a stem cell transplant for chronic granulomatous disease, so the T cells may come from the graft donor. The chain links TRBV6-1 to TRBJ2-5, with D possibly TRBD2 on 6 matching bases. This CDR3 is CATLGLGDQETQYF. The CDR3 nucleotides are TGTGCCACCCTGGGACTGGGTGACCAAGAGACCCAGTACTTC.